A selection of T cell receptor beta chains follows, all from one sample in a study of beta chain features in type 1 diabetes. Libraries were prepared by immunoSEQ multiplex PCR; TCRdb keeps only in-frame clonotypes and omits some of them. The sample yields about half a million clones, 30% seen once. The sequencing input was naive CD4+ T cells from blood. The receptor source for this set is a man aged 18 to 30 in good health. CDR3s include the opening cysteine and the closing phenylalanine or tryptophan. Each record gives: V gene, D gene, J gene, clone size, CDR3 protein, CDR3 DNA. The D gene is left open where the match is weak. Clone size is given for some rows only: seen once, a few or many times, or a class if the clone is expanded.

TRBV30,NA,TRBJ2-7,once,CAWRGPFSYEQYF,TGTGCCTGGAGAGGTCCTTTTTCCTACGAGCAGTACTTC
TRBV4-3,NA,TRBJ2-1,NA,CASSQEALFNEQFF,TGCGCCAGCAGCCAAGAAGCCCTATTCAATGAGCAGTTCTTC
TRBV28,NA,TRBJ2-3,NA,CASLGGTDTQYF,TGTGCCAGCCTGGGGGGCACAGATACGCAGTATTTT
TRBV4-3,TRBD1,TRBJ2-1,few,CASSQGISGTGSDEQFF,TGCGCCAGCAGCCAAGGTATATCCGGGACAGGGTCCGATGAGCAGTTCTTC
TRBV27,TRBD1,TRBJ1-2,NA,CASSLRTGNYGYTF,TGTGCCAGCAGTTTGCGGACAGGGAACTATGGCTACACCTTC
TRBV29-1,NA,TRBJ1-1,NA,CSVVRGGTEAFF,TGCAGCGTTGTCAGGGGAGGGACTGAAGCTTTCTTT
TRBV30,NA,TRBJ2-1,NA,CAWSPNGDEQFF,TGTGCCTGGAGTCCCAATGGGGATGAGCAGTTCTTC
TRBV4-1,NA,TRBJ2-3,NA,CASSQDSTDTQYF,TGCGCCAGCAGCCAAGATAGCACAGATACGCAGTATTTT
TRBV29-1,TRBD1,TRBJ2-6,few,CSATGAYTGANVLTF,TGCAGCGCCACAGGGGCCTACACTGGGGCCAACGTCCTGACTTTC
TRBV10-3,NA,TRBJ2-3,NA,CAIRTGGTDTQYF,TGTGCCATCAGAACAGGCGGCACAGATACGCAGTATTTT
TRBV7-2,NA,TRBJ2-3,NA,CASSLSLATDTQYF,TGTGCCAGCAGCTTGTCTCTAGCGACAGATACGCAGTATTTT
TRBV29-1,NA,TRBJ2-1,few,CSARLGVYNEQFF,TGCAGCGCCAGACTAGGAGTCTACAATGAGCAGTTCTTC
TRBV5-1,NA,TRBJ2-1,few,CASSQRLDYNEQFF,TGCGCCAGCAGCCAAAGACTAGATTACAATGAGCAGTTCTTC
TRBV5-1,TRBD2,TRBJ2-1,NA,CASSLIAGGSNRYNEQFF,TGCGCCAGCAGCTTAATAGCGGGAGGGAGCAACCGTTACAATGAGCAGTTCTTC
TRBV30,NA,TRBJ1-2,few,CAWRAGFGYGYTF,TGTGCCTGGAGGGCAGGGTTTGGCTATGGCTACACCTTC
TRBV10-3,TRBD2,TRBJ2-1,few,CAISTSGRAGEQFF,TGTGCCATCAGTACTAGCGGGAGGGCCGGTGAGCAGTTCTTC
TRBV18,NA,TRBJ2-1,NA,CASSLGLDEQFF,TGTGCCAGCTCACTGGGCTTGGATGAGCAGTTCTTC
TRBV28,TRBD1,TRBJ1-2,few,CASSSPGTDYGYTF,TGTGCCAGCAGTTCGCCCGGGACAGACTATGGCTACACCTTC
TRBV9,NA,TRBJ2-7,few,CASSKTGLYEQYF,TGTGCCAGCAGCAAAACGGGACTCTACGAGCAGTACTTC
TRBV30,TRBD2,TRBJ2-7,NA,CAWDLGLAGASEQYF,TGTGCCTGGGACTTGGGACTAGCGGGAGCCTCCGAGCAGTACTTC
TRBV14,NA,TRBJ2-1,NA,CASSRDLSSYNEQFF,TGTGCCAGCAGTCGGGACTTAAGCTCCTACAATGAGCAGTTCTTC
TRBV9,NA,TRBJ2-2,few,CASSVEAGVPGELFF,TGTGCCAGCAGCGTAGAGGCAGGGGTCCCCGGGGAGCTGTTTTTT
TRBV18,TRBD1,TRBJ2-7,NA,CASSKGTVSYEQYF,TGTGCCAGCTCAAAAGGGACAGTATCCTACGAGCAGTACTTC
TRBV28,TRBD1,TRBJ2-5,NA,CASALRQGRWTQYF,TGTGCCAGTGCCCTCAGACAGGGCCGCTGGACCCAGTACTTC
TRBV7-9,NA,TRBJ1-1,NA,CASSLREGSAFF,TGTGCCAGCAGCCTCAGAGAAGGGAGTGCTTTCTTT
TRBV28,TRBD2,TRBJ2-1,NA,CASGTSGKSYNEQFF,TGTGCCAGCGGGACTAGCGGGAAAAGCTACAATGAGCAGTTCTTC
TRBV5-1,NA,TRBJ2-3,NA,CASSFPSGSTDTQYF,TGCGCCAGCAGCTTTCCCAGCGGAAGCACAGATACGCAGTATTTT
TRBV29-1,NA,TRBJ2-7,few,CSVGDSGYEQYF,TGCAGCGTTGGCGACAGCGGCTACGAGCAGTACTTC
TRBV11-2,TRBD2,TRBJ2-7,NA,CASSVSGRGYEQYF,TGTGCCAGCAGCGTTAGCGGGAGGGGCTACGAGCAGTACTTC
TRBV9,TRBD1,TRBJ2-1,few,CASSVIGTGSEQFF,TGTGCCAGCAGCGTAATCGGGACAGGGTCTGAGCAGTTCTTC
TRBV9,NA,TRBJ1-2,NA,CASTLGGVRGYTF,TGTGCCAGCACCCTAGGAGGGGTGAGGGGCTACACCTTC
TRBV7-9,NA,TRBJ2-1,NA,CASSLAGLSSYNEQFF,TGTGCCAGCAGCTTAGCGGGGCTTAGCTCCTACAATGAGCAGTTCTTC
TRBV30,NA,TRBJ1-5,NA,CAWSKRGGNQPQHF,TGTGCCTGGAGTAAGAGGGGAGGCAATCAGCCCCAGCATTTT